This T cell receptor (beta chain) came from a study of T cells in Graves' hyperthyroidism and ophthalmopathy. Germline-derived CDR1 and CDR2 are SGDLS and YYNGEE. The V end lost 2 bases, the J end lost 4 bases, and 12 bases lay between the germline ends. This CDR3 contains 15 residues. Amplified TCR beta CDR3 regions came from RNA transcripts. First-round RT-PCR targeting the TCR CDR3 was performed with the HTBI primer set. One entry per CDR3 protein results from TCRdb running MiXCR on the multiplex PCR reads. Among 500,000 to 600,000 distinct CDR3 sequences, roughly 21% were seen once, and the ten largest hold roughly 47%.

The TCR comes from a middle-aged man with Graves' ophthalmopathy. The chain joins TRBV9 to TRBJ2-2, with a possible D match to TRBD1 (6 bases). Sequencing used blood. The CDR3 DNA reads TGTGCCAGCAGCGTGGCCAGGGGTTTCACCGGGGAGCTGTTTTTT. Amino acid sequence: CASSVARGFTGELFF.